Following are 30 T cell receptor beta chains from one sample sequenced in a study of cytotoxic CD8 clonotypes in ibrutinib-treated CLL. The protocol was immunoSEQ multiplex PCR, while the TCRdb copy is restricted to in-frame clones and leaves out a portion. The sample holds about 300,000 clones, around 77% seen once. The sample was PBMCs, taken at disease progression, from a patient treated with ibrutinib. These TCRs come from a human donor with chronic lymphocytic leukemia.

CDR3: CASSELDRPHEQYF. CDR3 nucleotide sequence: TGTGCCAGCAGTGAATTGGACCGGCCCCACGAGCAGTACTTC. The V gene is TRBV25-1, the J gene TRBJ2-7, with D unresolved. V was cut by 1 base and J by 5 bases, with 12 bases left in between. Germline CDR1 is MGHDK and CDR2 is SYGVNS. The CDR3 runs 14 residues.

J is TRBJ2-7 and V is TRBV11-2, with 7 positions matching TRBD2. The CDR3 totals 16 residues. J gave up 4 bases and V 6 bases, and 15 bases lay outside the gene matches. Per the germline V gene, CDR1 is SGHAT and CDR2 is FQNNGV. CDR3 DNA: TGTGCCAGCAGTCCCGGAGACGCCCTCGGGGGGTACGAGCAGTACTTC. It translates to CASSPGDALGGYEQYF.

This chain connects TRBV29-1 to TRBJ2-1; 11 positions match TRBD2. The germline CDR1 and CDR2 sequences are SQVTM and ANQGSEA. Trimming cost V 0 bases and J 0 bases; bases outside gene matches: 10. There are 19 residues in the CDR3. The CDR3 is CSVEDRGLAGGNSYNEQFF. The DNA for the CDR3 is TGCAGCGTTGAAGATCGTGGGCTAGCGGGGGGTAACTCCTACAATGAGCAGTTCTTC.

There are a few counts of this clone. The V call is TRBV27, the J call TRBJ2-7, with TRBD2 identical over 11 bases. CDR1 is MNHEY, CDR2 SMNVEV, per germline (reference sequence). This CDR3 contains 14 residues. J was trimmed by 2 bases and V by 5 bases; bases with no gene match: 2. CDR3 loop: CASSILAGAYEQYF. CDR3 nucleotides: TGTGCCAGCAGTATACTAGCGGGGGCCTACGAGCAGTACTTC.

This chain uses TRBV5-1 with TRBJ2-7; TRBD1 matches at 7 bases. V trimming: 4 bases; J trimming: 5 bases; junction bases outside the gene matches: 6. The CDR3 sequence is 13 residues long. Per germline, CDR1 SGHRS and CDR2 YFSETQ. The CDR3 nucleotides read TGCGCCAGCAGCCCCGGGACAGTTCACGAGCAGTACTTC. This gives the protein CASSPGTVHEQYF.

The V and J genes are TRBV7-8 and TRBJ2-3; D uncertain. The ends were cut back, 3 bases at V and 6 bases at J, with 13 bases in the middle. CDR1 is SGHVS, CDR2 FQNEAQ, per germline. The CDR3 contains 14 residues. The CDR3 DNA reads as TGTGCCAGCAGCTTGAATGACTGGAGCGATACGCAGTATTTT. Translated: CASSLNDWSDTQYF.

V usage is TRBV2 and J usage is TRBJ2-2, with 12 bases identical to TRBD2. CDR3 size: 19 residues. Germline values: CDR1 SNHLY, CDR2 FYNNEI. J was trimmed by 0 bases and V by 6 bases; bases with no gene match: 11. The DNA for the CDR3 is TGTGCCAGCAGGCCCCCCCTCCTAGCGGGGGGGACGAACACCGGGGAGCTGTTTTTT. Translated: CASRPPLLAGGTNTGELFF.

The chain has TRBV19 and TRBJ1-2; tentative D call: TRBD1 (5 bases). This CDR3 is built from 14 residues. The ends were cut back, 1 base at V and 0 bases at J, with 6 bases in the middle. Germline-derived CDR1 and CDR2 are LNHDA and SQIVND (reference sequence). In DNA, the CDR3 is TGTGCCAGTAGTATAGGGACAACTAACTATGGCTACACCTTC. Amino acid sequence: CASSIGTTNYGYTF.

The V call is TRBV5-1, the J call TRBJ1-1; D uncertain. Trimming cost V 1 base and J 3 bases, with 13 bases left between them. Germline CDR1 and CDR2: SGHRS and YFSETQ. This CDR3 has 15 residues. Written as DNA, the CDR3 is TGCGCCAGCAGCTTGCCGTACTTTGGCCACACTGAAGCTTTCTTT. Residues: CASSLPYFGHTEAFF.

The J gene is TRBJ2-3, the V gene TRBV9; a possible D gene is TRBD2 (6 bases). The CDR3 is made up of 15 amino acids. V was pared by 0 bases and J by 1 base, with 9 bases between. The germline V gene encodes CDR1 SGDLS and CDR2 YYNGEE. The CDR3 protein is CASSVVGGGTDTQYF. DNA for the CDR3: TGTGCCAGCAGCGTAGTCGGGGGAGGCACAGATACGCAGTATTTT.

The genes are TRBV28 and TRBJ2-2, with a weak D call TRBD1 (5 bases). The V end lost 8 bases, the J end lost 5 bases, and 12 bases lay between the germline ends. There are 13 residues in the CDR3. CDR1 and CDR2 from the germline V gene are MDHEN and SYDVKM. Here the CDR3 reads CASHGALTGELFF. As DNA, the CDR3 is TGTGCCAGCCATGGGGCCCTGACCGGGGAGCTGTTTTTT.

The J gene is TRBJ2-7, the V gene TRBV7-3, with TRBD2 matching 8 bases. The germline V gene has CDR1 SGHTA and CDR2 FQGTGA. The CDR3 sequence is 13 residues long. With 1 base clipped from V and 6 bases from J, the junction kept 2 bases outside the gene matches. As DNA, the CDR3 is TGTGCCAGCAGCTTAAACCTAGCGGGCGAGCAGTACTTC. Its protein product is CASSLNLAGEQYF. Complete variable domain (other parts from reference TRBV7-3 and TRBJ2-7): GAGVSQTPSNKVTEKGKYVELRCDPISGHTALYWYRQSLGQGPEFLIYFQGTGAADDSGLPNDRFFAVRPEGSVSTLKIQRTERGDSAVYLCASSLNLAGEQYFGPGTRLTVT.

The chain joins TRBV19 to TRBJ2-5, with D perhaps matching TRBD2 (6 bases). Germline V gene lookup returns CDR1 LNHDA and CDR2 SQIVND (reference sequence). The CDR3 sequence is 13 residues long. Trimming cost V 11 bases and J 5 bases, with 18 bases left between them. This CDR3 reads CASGAGGGETQYF. CDR3 coding DNA: TGTGCCTCAGGAGCGGGTGGAGGGGAGACCCAGTACTTC.

J is TRBJ1-1 and V is TRBV5-8; D is unclear. V lost 2 bases, J lost 0 bases, and 11 bases lay in between. The V gene's germline CDR1 is SGHTS and CDR2 YDEGEE. This CDR3 is 15 amino acids long. CDR3 region: CASSFGDSLNTEAFF. The CDR3 nucleotides read TGTGCCAGCAGCTTCGGGGATTCTCTGAACACTGAAGCTTTCTTT.

The chain combines TRBV7-9 with TRBJ2-1, with 9 bases matching TRBD2. The CDR3 has 17 residues. Germline V lookup: CDR1 SEHNR, CDR2 FQNEAQ (reference sequence). Trimming removed 5 bases from V and 6 bases from J; junction bases left unmatched: 14. The CDR3 here is CASSAVLRLAGFNEQFF. For the CDR3, the DNA is TGTGCCAGCAGCGCGGTTCTTAGGCTAGCGGGATTCAATGAGCAGTTCTTC.

The chain carries TRBV2 and TRBJ1-5; no firm D call. CDR3 length: 15 amino acids. Trimming shortened V by 6 bases and J by 2 bases, and 14 bases separated the two germline ends. Germline lookup yields CDR1 SNHLY and CDR2 FYNNEI. This chain's CDR3 is CASRFGLGGNQPQHF. The CDR3 nucleotides read TGTGCCAGCAGATTCGGACTGGGAGGCAATCAGCCCCAGCATTTT.

The chain carries TRBV11-2 and TRBJ1-2, with D perhaps TRBD1 (6 bases). Per germline, CDR1 SGHAT and CDR2 FQNNGV. The CDR3 runs 15 residues. Trimming took 5 bases from V and 8 from J, leaving 21 bases between them. The CDR3 DNA is TGTGCCAGCAGCCCTAGTGGGGGCGCGGGTAGAGGCTACACCTTC. The encoded protein is CASSPSGGAGRGYTF.

The chain combines TRBV27 with TRBJ2-7; 7 bases line up with TRBD1. The CDR3 extends over 12 amino acids. Germline V gene data show CDR1 as MNHEY and CDR2 as SMNVEV (reference sequence). With V trimmed by 4 bases and J by 5 bases, 2 bases remained unmatched. The CDR3 is CASSYRGDEQYF. In DNA, the CDR3 is TGTGCCAGCAGTTACAGGGGAGACGAGCAGTACTTC.

The rearrangement links TRBV5-4 to TRBJ2-3, with D perhaps matching TRBD2 (5 bases). The CDR3 contains 13 residues. V gave up 7 bases and J gave up 2 bases, with 11 bases separating them. Germline CDR1 is SGHNT and CDR2 is YYREEE (reference sequence). CDR3 DNA sequence: TGTGCCAGCTACCGGCGGGCCACAGATACGCAGTATTTT. Encoded protein: CASYRRATDTQYF.

The chain links TRBV15 to TRBJ2-7; D could derive from TRBD1 or TRBD2 (5 bases each). V lost 0 bases and J 4 bases, leaving 13 bases between the germline ends. Germline CDR1 LNHNV, CDR2 YYDKDF (reference sequence). The CDR3 contains 15 residues. The chain's CDR3 is CATSRDLGRRYEQYF. The DNA for the CDR3 is TGTGCCACCAGCAGAGATCTGGGACGGAGATACGAGCAGTACTTC. Full variable domain (remainder filled in from reference TRBV15 and TRBJ2-7): DAMVIQNPRYQVTQFGKPVTLSCSQTLNHNVMYWYQQKSSQAPKLLFHYYDKDFNNEADTPDNFQSRRPNTSFCFLDIRSPGLGDTAMYLCATSRDLGRRYEQYFGPGTRLTVT.

This sequence joins TRBV5-6 and TRBJ1-1, with a weak D call TRBD1 (5 bases). CDR1 SGHDT and CDR2 YYEEEE come from the germline V gene. Trimming took off 2 bases at V and 1 base at J, with 21 bases between the two ends. The CDR3 has 18 residues. The CDR3 DNA sequence: TGTGCCAGCAGCTTAATCCCCTACTCCGGGACCAAGAACACTGAAGCTTTCTTT. Translated: CASSLIPYSGTKNTEAFF.

CDR3 region: CASSISIGTDYGYTF. The CDR3, as DNA: TGTGCCAGTAGCATATCCATTGGGACAGACTATGGCTACACCTTC. This rearrangement joins TRBV19 to TRBJ1-2, with 7 bases that match TRBD1. The CDR3 totals 15 residues. CDR1 is LNHDA and CDR2 is SQIVND in the germline V gene (reference sequence). With 6 bases clipped from V and 3 bases from J, the junction kept 10 bases outside the gene matches.

The V and J genes are TRBV6-1 and TRBJ2-5; tentatively, D is TRBD2 (6 bases). Trimming pared 6 bases from V and 1 base from J, leaving 15 bases between. Germline lookup yields CDR1 MNHNS and CDR2 SASEGT. The CDR3 has 15 residues. In DNA form, the CDR3 reads TGTGCCAGCAGCGCCGGGGGTACCGCCCAAGAGACCCAGTACTTC. Translating it yields CASSAGGTAQETQYF.

This clone turned up a few times. The chain carries TRBV4-1 and TRBJ1-5, with unresolved D. The CDR3 has 14 residues. The V end lost 5 bases, the J end lost 7 bases, and 15 bases lay between the germline ends. From germline, CDR1 is MGHRA and CDR2 YSYEKL. CDR3 region: CASSIRRGEQPQHF. The CDR3 coding sequence is TGCGCCAGCAGCATCCGACGGGGTGAGCAGCCCCAGCATTTT.

This clone came up a few times. The chain has TRBV25-1 and TRBJ2-7, with D hard to call. From germline, CDR1 is MGHDK and CDR2 SYGVNS. Deletions cut 5 bases from V and 3 bases from J, with 8 bases between. CDR3 length: 12 amino acids. CDR3 DNA: TGTGCCAGCAGTCCAGGCCTCTACGAGCAGTACTTC. Protein sequence: CASSPGLYEQYF.

This clone has more than one count but fewer than ten. CDR3 DNA sequence: TGTGCCAGCAGCTTCGACAATGAGCAGTTCTTC. Its protein is CASSFDNEQFF. This chain uses TRBV7-2 with TRBJ2-1; D gene unclear. CDR3 size: 11 residues. V lost 3 bases to trimming and J lost 5 bases, with 2 bases between them. Germline V gene sequence: CDR1 SGHTA, CDR2 FQGNSA.

This clone showed up just a few times. At the DNA level, this CDR3 is encoded by other sequences in the same sample as well. The V and J genes are TRBV9 and TRBJ1-4; D might be TRBD1 (6 bases). Germline V lookup: CDR1 SGDLS, CDR2 YYNGEE. The CDR3 length is 14 residues. V lost 0 bases and J 4 bases, leaving 7 bases between the germline ends. The chain's CDR3 is CASSVGGGNEKLFF. The CDR3 DNA is TGTGCCAGCAGCGTAGGAGGGGGTAATGAAAAACTGTTTTTT. Filled out from reference TRBV9 and TRBJ1-4, the complete variable domain reads DSGVTQTPKHLITATGQRVTLRCSPRSGDLSVYWYQQSLDQGLQFLIQYYNGEERAKGNILERFSAQQFPDLHSELNLSSLELGDSALYFCASSVGGGNEKLFFGSGTQLSVL.

The V and J genes are TRBV5-6 and TRBJ1-6; D perhaps matches TRBD1 (6 bases). The CDR3 has 15 residues. The V end lost 4 bases, the J end lost 7 bases, and 15 bases lay between the germline ends. Germline V gives CDR1 SGHDT, CDR2 YYEEEE. The CDR3 sequence is CASSIRGNPNSPLHF. As DNA, the CDR3 is TGTGCCAGCAGCATCAGGGGAAATCCCAATTCACCCCTCCACTTT.

V gene TRBV10-3 combines with J gene TRBJ2-1; 7 bases match TRBD2. V gave up 1 base and J gave up 3 bases; unmatched junction bases: 0. Germline V gene sequence: CDR1 ENHRY, CDR2 SYGVKD. This CDR3 is built from 14 residues. The CDR3 sequence: CAISEWGGYNEQFF. CDR3 DNA sequence: TGTGCCATCAGTGAGTGGGGGGGCTACAATGAGCAGTTCTTC.

The chain carries TRBV27 and TRBJ2-5, with unresolved D. In germline, CDR1 is MNHEY, CDR2 SMNVEV (reference sequence). Trimming removed 0 bases from V and 4 bases from J, with 6 bases in between. This CDR3 has 13 amino acids. The CDR3 DNA reads as TGTGCCAGCAGTTTATCCCATCTAGAGACCCAGTACTTC. It translates to CASSLSHLETQYF.